This TCR beta chain comes out of a study of response to subunit inactivated influenza vaccine. This clonotype has at least ten counts. CDR1 and CDR2 from the germline V gene are SQVTM and ANQGSEA. Losses at the gene ends were 6 bases for V and 2 bases for J; bases not matched to a gene: 2. The CDR3 is made up of 12 amino acids. TCRdb re-called the RT-PCR reads with MiXCR, one entry per CDR3 protein. The table lists almost 250,000 distinct CDR3 sequences, over 9% of them singletons. The chain recombines TRBV29-1 with TRBJ2-3, with 7 bases fitting TRBD2. This specimen was non-naive T cells sorted from PBMCs, taken 14 days before vaccination. The source of this sequence is a man in his fifties who received an inactivated influenza vaccine. The CDR3 DNA reads TGCAGCGTGGGGACTAACACAGATACGCAGTATTTT. It encodes CSVGTNTDTQYF.